What follows is one T cell receptor beta chain and its context. Antigen unknown. CD45RO-negative, CCR7-positively selected cells formed the naive CD8 fraction, excluding terminally differentiated effector memory CD45RA+ cells. Sequenced by immunoSEQ multiplex PCR; TCRdb stores in-frame clones only, minus some. The table has hundreds of thousands of clones, approximately 96% seen once. The CDR3 is 17 residues long. Per the germline V gene, CDR1 is MDHEN and CDR2 is SYDVKM. V shed 3 bases and J shed 1 base, with 18 bases lying between them. These data are taken from a study of shared clonotypes between healthy human individuals. Study-wide results and limits: Clonotype sharing among donors was thought likely to change with sequencing depth.

This chain connects TRBV28 to TRBJ2-5; D is unresolved. The sample was naive CD8+ T cells sorted from blood. This clonotype originated in a woman aged 30 to 39 in good health. DNA for the CDR3: TGTGCCAGCAGTTTTCGCCTCGTGGGCCGCGCCCAAGAGACCCAGTACTTC. Its protein is CASSFRLVGRAQETQYF. Combining the CDR3 with reference TRBV28 and TRBJ2-5 gives the whole variable domain DVKVTQSSRYLVKRTGEKVFLECVQDMDHENMFWYRQDPGLGLRLIYFSYDVKMKEKGDIPEGYSVSREKKERFSLILESASTNQTSMYLCASSFRLVGRAQETQYFGPGTRLLVL.